This entry lists 32 T cell receptor beta chains sequenced from one sample in a study of T cells expressing NK-cell markers. One entry per CDR3 protein, without DNA, is what TCRdb gives after re-calling the 5' RACE reads. The listing contains 500,000 to 700,000 distinct CDR3 sequences. The sequencing input was blood T cells: a sorted CD56 or NKG2C T cell subset, CD4+ or CD8+ T cells, or bulk PBMC T cells (not recorded which). All receptors come from a man between 18 and 35 years old in good health.

This chain uses TRBV12-3 or TRBV12-4 with TRBJ2-1; with no DNA, the TCRdb D assignment of TRBD1 cannot be verified. The CDR3 is 12 amino acids. The CDR3: CASSPREKRKFF.

This sequence joins TRBV12-3 or TRBV12-4 and TRBJ2-7; TCRdb reports TRBD2, a call that lacks DNA to check it against. The CDR3 sequence is 15 residues long. This CDR3 reads CASSRSSGSTIEQYF.

The V and J genes are TRBV10-3 and TRBJ2-3. The CDR3 spans 12 residues. Germline loops: CDR1 ENHRY, CDR2 SYGVKD. CDR3 loop: CATGPSTDTQYF.

V usage is TRBV5-1 and J usage is TRBJ1-3. The CDR3 length is 15 residues. The germline V gene has CDR1 SGHRS and CDR2 YFSETQ. The CDR3 spells CASSLDRAPFNTIYF.

This chain links TRBV12-3 or TRBV12-4 with TRBJ1-2; TCRdb reports TRBD1, a call that lacks DNA to check it against. The CDR3 consists of 12 residues. This CDR3 is CASSLGAYGYTF.

The chain couples TRBV19 to TRBJ2-1; as DNA is missing, the TRBD1 call by TCRdb cannot be tested. The CDR3 consists of 16 residues. Germline CDR1 is LNHDA and CDR2 is SQIVND (reference sequence). CDR3 sequence: CASSASRGERYNEQFF.

The V call is TRBV20-1, the J call TRBJ2-1; there is no DNA to check the TCRdb D call of TRBD2. Germline V lookup: CDR1 DFQATT, CDR2 SNEGSKA (reference sequence). CDR3 length: 16 residues. CDR3: CSAMEGGTSSYNEQFF.

This chain links TRBV27 with TRBJ1-5; without DNA, the TCRdb call of TRBD1 cannot be checked. The CDR3 sequence is 18 residues long. Looked up from germline, CDR1 is MNHEY and CDR2 is SMNVEV (reference sequence). The CDR3 spells CASSPLGTRFRSNQPQHF.

The chain carries TRBV3-1 and TRBJ1-5; the D call of TRBD1 rests on TCRdb alone, since no DNA is present to check it. The length of the CDR3 is 14 residues. CDR1 and CDR2 from the germline V gene are LGHDT and YNNKEL (reference sequence). CDR3 region: CASSQRGPNQPQHF.

The chain uses TRBV28 and TRBJ2-7; lacking DNA, the TRBD2 call made by TCRdb goes unchecked. The CDR3 covers 13 residues. CDR1 MDHEN and CDR2 SYDVKM come from the germline V gene. This chain's CDR3 is CASTPRGSGEQYF.

The chain carries TRBV7-2 and TRBJ2-1; TCRdb indicates TRBD2, and absent DNA this call remains unverified. The CDR3 consists of 16 residues. CDR1 is SGHTA, CDR2 FQGNSA, per germline. CDR3 amino acids: CASSPEPGLARNEQFF.

The chain links TRBV5-6 to TRBJ2-4. This CDR3 has 15 amino acids. Germline CDR1 is SGHDT and CDR2 is YYEEEE. The CDR3: CASSLTGPAKNIQYF.

V gene TRBV24-1 combines with J gene TRBJ1-1; lacking DNA, the TRBD1 call made by TCRdb goes unchecked. The CDR3 totals 13 residues. Germline loops: CDR1 KGHDR, CDR2 SFDVKD. The CDR3 reads CATSEGGDTEAFF.

The V call is TRBV6-1, the J call TRBJ1-1; TCRdb names TRBD1, which stays unverified in the absence of DNA. CDR3 length equals 17 residues. CDR1 is MNHNS and CDR2 is SASEGT in the germline V gene. The CDR3 reads CASREGRYALRGTEAFF.

The J gene is TRBJ1-3, the V gene TRBV27. Germline-derived CDR1 and CDR2 are MNHEY and SMNVEV (reference sequence). The CDR3 is 15 amino acids. Here the CDR3 reads CASSPFDPPGNTIYF.

This rearrangement joins TRBV27 to TRBJ2-7; TCRdb names TRBD2, which stays unverified in the absence of DNA. The CDR3 is 14 amino acids. The germline gives CDR1 MNHEY, CDR2 SMNVEV (reference sequence). The CDR3 sequence is CASSSDSSPYEQYF.

The chain is built from TRBV12-3 or TRBV12-4 and TRBJ1-5. The CDR3 is 17 amino acids. CDR3 region: CASRLGSGEEGNQPQHF.

This chain uses TRBV4-2 with TRBJ2-7; TCRdb gives TRBD1 as the D gene, but with no DNA this cannot be confirmed. The germline V gene encodes CDR1 LGHNA and CDR2 YNFKEQ. The length of the CDR3 is 16 residues. The CDR3 loop is CASSQGDSQGSYEQYF.

This chain links TRBV18 with TRBJ2-2; TCRdb's D call of TRBD1 is untestable without DNA. From germline, CDR1 is KGHSH and CDR2 LQKENI. The CDR3 is 16 residues long. CDR3 region: CASSPGTGSDTGELFF.

This chain joins TRBV12-3 or TRBV12-4 and TRBJ1-4. The CDR3 runs 14 residues. Here the CDR3 reads CASSLKGRQEKLFF.

This chain uses TRBV30 with TRBJ1-1; the TRBD1 assignment by TCRdb is unverifiable without DNA. The CDR3 sequence is 16 residues long. Germline V gene lookup returns CDR1 GTSNPN and CDR2 SVGIG (reference sequence). The CDR3 protein is CAWSEVPSIASTEAFF.

The rearrangement uses TRBV28 and TRBJ1-5; TCRdb designates TRBD1, a call that cannot be tested without DNA. Germline V CDR1 and CDR2: MDHEN, SYDVKM. This CDR3 contains 17 residues. CDR3 sequence: CASSPINPGPSNQPQHF.

J is TRBJ2-3 and V is TRBV7-3; as DNA is missing, the TRBD1 call by TCRdb cannot be tested. From germline, CDR1 is SGHTA and CDR2 FQGTGA. This CDR3 spans 14 amino acids. The CDR3 loop is CASSPEDRGDTQYF.

V gene TRBV3-1 combines with J gene TRBJ2-5; TCRdb's D call of TRBD2 is untestable without DNA. CDR1 is LGHDT and CDR2 is YNNKEL in the germline V gene (reference sequence). The length of the CDR3 is 15 residues. The CDR3: CASSSNSGRKETQYF.

This chain connects TRBV5-5 to TRBJ2-3; TCRdb's assignment of TRBD1 cannot be checked, as there is no DNA. CDR1 SGHKS and CDR2 YYEKEE come from the germline V gene (reference sequence). The CDR3 runs 13 residues. Here the CDR3 reads CASSPWNTDTQYF.

The J gene is TRBJ1-2, the V gene TRBV6-5; TCRdb calls TRBD1, which cannot be checked without DNA. Germline CDR1 reads MNHEY; CDR2 reads SVGAGI. The CDR3 loop spans 17 amino acids. This CDR3 reads CASTTLTGWMRIGGYTF.

This chain connects TRBV5-1 to TRBJ2-1; TCRdb selects TRBD2, and the lack of DNA leaves this call unchecked. The CDR3 has 13 residues. Germline V gene sequence: CDR1 SGHRS, CDR2 YFSETQ. The CDR3 sequence: CASTGLDDNEQFF.

The rearrangement joins TRBV6-5 to TRBJ2-7; the TCRdb D gene call, TRBD1, has no DNA to confirm it. The germline CDR1 and CDR2 sequences are MNHEY and SVGAGI. This CDR3 spans 15 amino acids. The CDR3 loop is CASSYGDGGVYEQYF.

The V call is TRBV20-1, the J call TRBJ2-3; as DNA is missing, the TRBD2 call by TCRdb cannot be tested. Germline CDR1 DFQATT, CDR2 SNEGSKA (reference sequence). The CDR3 contains 16 residues. This CDR3 reads CSARARGISRGDTQYF.

The chain has TRBV30 and TRBJ2-2; TCRdb calls TRBD1, which cannot be checked without DNA. CDR3 length: 13 amino acids. The germline V gene has CDR1 GTSNPN and CDR2 SVGIG (reference sequence). The chain's CDR3 is CARQGSNTGELFF. The full variable domain, completed using reference TRBV30 and TRBJ2-2, is SQTIHQWPATLVQPVGSPLSLECTVEGTSNPNLYWYRQAAGRGLQLLFYSVGIGQISSEVPQNLSASRPQDRQFILSSKKLLLSDSGFYLCARQGSNTGELFFGEGSRLTVL.

The rearrangement uses TRBV27 and TRBJ2-3; TCRdb returns TRBD2, unconfirmable since there is no DNA. In germline, CDR1 is MNHEY, CDR2 SMNVEV (reference sequence). CDR3 length: 15 amino acids. The CDR3 region is CASSLREKGTDTQYF.

The rearrangement joins TRBV11-2 to TRBJ1-1; TCRdb names TRBD1, which stays unverified in the absence of DNA. The germline CDR1 and CDR2 sequences are SGHAT and FQNNGV. This CDR3 spans 13 amino acids. CDR3 loop: CASSLGSWGEAFF.